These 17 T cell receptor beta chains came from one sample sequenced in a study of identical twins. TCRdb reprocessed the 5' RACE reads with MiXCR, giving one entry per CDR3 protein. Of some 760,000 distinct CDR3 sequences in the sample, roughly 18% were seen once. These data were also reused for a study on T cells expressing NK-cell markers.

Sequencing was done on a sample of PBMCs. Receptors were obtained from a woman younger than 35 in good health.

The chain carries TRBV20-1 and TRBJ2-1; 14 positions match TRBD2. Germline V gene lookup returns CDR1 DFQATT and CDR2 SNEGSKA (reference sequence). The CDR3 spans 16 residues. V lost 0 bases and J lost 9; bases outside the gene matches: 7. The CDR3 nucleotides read TGCAGTGCTAGAGACCGACTAGCGGGAGGGGTTGGTGAGCAGTTCTTC. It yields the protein CSARDRLAGGVGEQFF.

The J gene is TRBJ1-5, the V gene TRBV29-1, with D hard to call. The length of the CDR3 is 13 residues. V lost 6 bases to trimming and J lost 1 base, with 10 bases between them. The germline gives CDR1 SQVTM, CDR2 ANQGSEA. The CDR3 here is CSVATASNQPQHF. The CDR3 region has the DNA TGCAGCGTCGCGACGGCGAGCAATCAGCCCCAGCATTTT.

The CDR3 DNA follows: TGTGCCAGCAGTTATGAACCCTCATCGCCCCTCCACTTT. As protein: CASSYEPSSPLHF. This sequence joins TRBV27 and TRBJ1-6, with D unresolved. Trimming took off 4 bases at V and 13 bases at J, with 14 bases between the two ends. Germline V gene sequence: CDR1 MNHEY, CDR2 SMNVEV (reference sequence). The CDR3 length is 13 residues.

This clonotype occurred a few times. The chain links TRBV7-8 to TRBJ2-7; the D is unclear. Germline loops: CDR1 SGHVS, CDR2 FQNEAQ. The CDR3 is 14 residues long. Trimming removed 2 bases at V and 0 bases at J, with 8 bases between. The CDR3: CASSLLSVSYEQYF. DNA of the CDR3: TGTGCCAGCAGCTTACTATCCGTCTCCTACGAGCAGTACTTC.

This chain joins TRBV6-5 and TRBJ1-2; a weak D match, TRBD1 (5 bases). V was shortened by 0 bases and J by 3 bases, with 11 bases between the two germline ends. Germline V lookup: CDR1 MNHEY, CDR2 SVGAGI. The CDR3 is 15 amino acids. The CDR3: CASSYSGLSDYGYTF. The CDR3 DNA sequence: TGTGCCAGCAGTTACTCGGGGCTCTCCGACTATGGCTACACCTTC.

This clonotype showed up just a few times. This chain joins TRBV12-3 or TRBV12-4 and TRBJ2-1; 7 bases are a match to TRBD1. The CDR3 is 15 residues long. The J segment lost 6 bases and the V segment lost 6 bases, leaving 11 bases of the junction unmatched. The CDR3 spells CASSLNRGLGNEQFF. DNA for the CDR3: TGTGCCAGCAGCCTCAACAGGGGTCTGGGCAATGAGCAGTTCTTC.

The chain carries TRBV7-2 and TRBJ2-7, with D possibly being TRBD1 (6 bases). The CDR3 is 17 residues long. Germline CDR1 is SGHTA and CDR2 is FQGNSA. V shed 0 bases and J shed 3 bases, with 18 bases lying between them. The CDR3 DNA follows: TGTGCCAGCAGCTTAGCGTACATAGTTGGGGGCTACTACGAGCAGTACTTC. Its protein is CASSLAYIVGGYYEQYF.

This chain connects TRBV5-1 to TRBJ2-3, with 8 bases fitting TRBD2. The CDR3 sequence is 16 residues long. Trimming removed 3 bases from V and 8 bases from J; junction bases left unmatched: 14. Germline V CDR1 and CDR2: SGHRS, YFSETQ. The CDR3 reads CASSSGSGAPGGTQYF. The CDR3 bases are TGCGCCAGCAGCTCCGGTAGCGGGGCGCCGGGGGGTACGCAGTATTTT.

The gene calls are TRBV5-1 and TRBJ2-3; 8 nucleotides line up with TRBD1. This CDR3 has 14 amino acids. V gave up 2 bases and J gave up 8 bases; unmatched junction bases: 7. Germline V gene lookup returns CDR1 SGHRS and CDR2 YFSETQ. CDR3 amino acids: CASSLWQGARTQYF. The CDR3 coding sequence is TGCGCCAGCAGCTTATGGCAGGGGGCTCGTACGCAGTATTTT.

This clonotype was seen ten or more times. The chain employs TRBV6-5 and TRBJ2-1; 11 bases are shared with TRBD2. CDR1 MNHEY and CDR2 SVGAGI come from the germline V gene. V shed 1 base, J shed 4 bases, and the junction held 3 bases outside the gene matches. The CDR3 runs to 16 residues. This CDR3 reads CASSYLGLAAYNEQFF. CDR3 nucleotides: TGTGCCAGCAGTTACTTGGGACTAGCGGCATACAATGAGCAGTTCTTC.

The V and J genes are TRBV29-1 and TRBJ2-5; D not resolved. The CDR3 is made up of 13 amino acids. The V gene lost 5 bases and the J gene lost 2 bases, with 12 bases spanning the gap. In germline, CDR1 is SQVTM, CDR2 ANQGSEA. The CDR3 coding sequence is TGCAGCGTTTCCCTCCGTATACAAGAGACCCAGTACTTC. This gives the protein CSVSLRIQETQYF.

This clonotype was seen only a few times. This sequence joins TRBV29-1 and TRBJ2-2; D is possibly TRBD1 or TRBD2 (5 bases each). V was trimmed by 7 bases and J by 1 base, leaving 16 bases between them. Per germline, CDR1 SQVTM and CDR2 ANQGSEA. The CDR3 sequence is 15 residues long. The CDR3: CSAQGPGRNTGELFF. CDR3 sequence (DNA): TGCAGCGCCCAAGGTCCAGGGAGGAACACCGGGGAGCTGTTTTTT.

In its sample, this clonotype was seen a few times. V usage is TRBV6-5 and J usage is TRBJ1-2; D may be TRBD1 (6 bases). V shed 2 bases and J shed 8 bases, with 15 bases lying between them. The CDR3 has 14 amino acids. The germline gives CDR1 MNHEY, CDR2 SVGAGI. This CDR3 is CASSYPNSGGGYTF. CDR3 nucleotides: TGTGCCAGCAGTTACCCTAATTCCGGGGGCGGCTACACCTTC.

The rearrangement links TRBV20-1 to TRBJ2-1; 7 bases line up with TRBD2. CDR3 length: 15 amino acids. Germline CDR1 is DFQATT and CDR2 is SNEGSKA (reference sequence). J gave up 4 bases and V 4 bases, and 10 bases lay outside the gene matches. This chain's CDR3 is CSAKDRLAAYNEQFF. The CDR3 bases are TGCAGTGCTAAGGACCGTCTAGCGGCTTACAATGAGCAGTTCTTC.

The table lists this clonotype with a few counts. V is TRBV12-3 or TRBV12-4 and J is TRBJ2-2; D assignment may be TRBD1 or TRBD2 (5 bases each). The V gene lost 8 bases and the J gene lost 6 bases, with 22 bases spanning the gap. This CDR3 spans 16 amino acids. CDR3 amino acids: CASGVVGTEPPGELFF. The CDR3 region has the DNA TGTGCCAGCGGGGTCGTCGGGACCGAACCCCCCGGGGAGCTGTTTTTT.

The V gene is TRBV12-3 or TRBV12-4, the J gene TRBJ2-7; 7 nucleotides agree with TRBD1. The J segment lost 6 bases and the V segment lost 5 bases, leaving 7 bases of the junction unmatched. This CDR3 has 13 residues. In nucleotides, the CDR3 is TGTGCCAGCAGTCTCTCATACAGGGGCGAGCAGTACTTC. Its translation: CASSLSYRGEQYF.

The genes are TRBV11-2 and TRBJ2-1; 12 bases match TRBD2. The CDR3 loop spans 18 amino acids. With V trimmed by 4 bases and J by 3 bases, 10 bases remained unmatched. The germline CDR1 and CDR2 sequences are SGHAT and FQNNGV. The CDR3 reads CASSSLPGTSGLYNEQFF. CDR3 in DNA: TGTGCCAGCAGCTCCTTACCCGGGACTAGCGGGCTCTACAATGAGCAGTTCTTC.